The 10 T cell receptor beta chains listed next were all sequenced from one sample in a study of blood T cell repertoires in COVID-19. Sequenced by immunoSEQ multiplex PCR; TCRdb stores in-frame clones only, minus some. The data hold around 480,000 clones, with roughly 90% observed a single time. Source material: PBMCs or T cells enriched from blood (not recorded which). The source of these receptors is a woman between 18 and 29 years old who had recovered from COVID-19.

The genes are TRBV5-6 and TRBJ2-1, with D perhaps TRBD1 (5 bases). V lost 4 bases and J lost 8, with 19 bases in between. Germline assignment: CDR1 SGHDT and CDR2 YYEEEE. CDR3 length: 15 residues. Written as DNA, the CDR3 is TGTGCCAGCAGCCCTCTAGGGGAAGGGGCGGATGAGCAGTTCTTC. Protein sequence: CASSPLGEGADEQFF.

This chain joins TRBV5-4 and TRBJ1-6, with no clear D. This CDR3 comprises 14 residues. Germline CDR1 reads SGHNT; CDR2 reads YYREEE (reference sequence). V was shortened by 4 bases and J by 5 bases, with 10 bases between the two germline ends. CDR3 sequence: CASSPRRDNSPLHF. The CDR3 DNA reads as TGTGCCAGCAGCCCCCGACGGGATAATTCACCCCTCCACTTT.

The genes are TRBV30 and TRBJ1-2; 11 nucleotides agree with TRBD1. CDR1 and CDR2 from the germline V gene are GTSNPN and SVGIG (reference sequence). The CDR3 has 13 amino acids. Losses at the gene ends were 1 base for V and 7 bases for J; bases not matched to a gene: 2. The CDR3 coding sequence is TGTGCCTGGAGTGCGGACAGGGGGCTTGGCTACACCTTC. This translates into CAWSADRGLGYTF. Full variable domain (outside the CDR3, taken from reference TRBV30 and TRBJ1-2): SQTIHQWPATLVQPVGSPLSLECTVEGTSNPNLYWYRQAAGRGLQLLFYSVGIGQISSEVPQNLSASRPQDRQFILSSKKLLLSDSGFYLCAWSADRGLGYTFGSGTRLTVV.

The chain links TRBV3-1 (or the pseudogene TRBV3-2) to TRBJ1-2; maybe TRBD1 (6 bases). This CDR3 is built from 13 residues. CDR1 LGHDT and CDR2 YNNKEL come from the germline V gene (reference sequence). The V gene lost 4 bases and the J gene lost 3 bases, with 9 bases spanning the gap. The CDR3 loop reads CASSRGPDYGYTF. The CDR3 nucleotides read TGTGCCAGCAGCCGGGGGCCGGACTATGGCTACACCTTC.

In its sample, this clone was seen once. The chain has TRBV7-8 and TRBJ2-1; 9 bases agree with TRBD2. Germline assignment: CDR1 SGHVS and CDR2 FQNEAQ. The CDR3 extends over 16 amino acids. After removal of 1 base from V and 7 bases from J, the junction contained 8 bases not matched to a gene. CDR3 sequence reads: CASSLGWRGGLNEQFF. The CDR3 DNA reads TGTGCCAGCAGCTTAGGCTGGCGGGGGGGCCTGAATGAGCAGTTCTTC.

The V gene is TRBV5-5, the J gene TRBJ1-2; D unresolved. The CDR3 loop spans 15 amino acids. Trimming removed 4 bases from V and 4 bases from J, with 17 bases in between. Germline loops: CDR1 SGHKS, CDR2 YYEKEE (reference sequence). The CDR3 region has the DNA TGTGCCAGCAGCCCACGGACGGACTCTGCCTATGGCTACACCTTC. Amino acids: CASSPRTDSAYGYTF.

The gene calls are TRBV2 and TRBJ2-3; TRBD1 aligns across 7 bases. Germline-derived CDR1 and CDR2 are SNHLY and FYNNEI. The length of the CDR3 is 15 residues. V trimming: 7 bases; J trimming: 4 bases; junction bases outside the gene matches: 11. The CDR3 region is CASNNRGLPSDTQYF. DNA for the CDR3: TGTGCCAGCAATAACAGGGGCCTACCCTCAGATACGCAGTATTTT.

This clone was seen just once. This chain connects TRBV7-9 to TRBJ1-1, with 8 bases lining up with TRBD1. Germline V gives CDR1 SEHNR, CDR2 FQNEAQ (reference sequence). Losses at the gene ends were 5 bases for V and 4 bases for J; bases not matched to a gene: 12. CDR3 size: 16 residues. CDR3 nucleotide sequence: TGTGCCAGCAGCCCTCTAATCGGACAGGGCGGCACTGAAGCTTTCTTT. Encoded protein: CASSPLIGQGGTEAFF.

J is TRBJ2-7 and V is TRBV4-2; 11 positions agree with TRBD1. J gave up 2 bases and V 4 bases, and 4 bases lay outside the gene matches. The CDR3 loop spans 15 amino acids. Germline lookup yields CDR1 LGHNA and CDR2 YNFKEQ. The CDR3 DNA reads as TGTGCCAGCAGCCTGGAGGGACAGGGGGCCTACGAGCAGTACTTC. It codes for CASSLEGQGAYEQYF.

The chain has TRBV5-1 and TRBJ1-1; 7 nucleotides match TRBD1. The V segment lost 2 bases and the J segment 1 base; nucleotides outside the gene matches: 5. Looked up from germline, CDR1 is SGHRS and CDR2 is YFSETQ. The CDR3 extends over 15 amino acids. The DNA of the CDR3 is TGCGCCAGCAGCTTCAGCTGGGACAGGAACACTGAAGCTTTCTTT. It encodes CASSFSWDRNTEAFF. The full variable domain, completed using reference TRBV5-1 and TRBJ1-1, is KAGVTQTPRYLIKTRGQQVTLSCSPISGHRSVSWYQQTPGQGLQFLFEYFSETQRNKGNFPGRFSGRQFSNSRSEMNVSTLELGDSALYLCASSFSWDRNTEAFFGQGTRLTVV.